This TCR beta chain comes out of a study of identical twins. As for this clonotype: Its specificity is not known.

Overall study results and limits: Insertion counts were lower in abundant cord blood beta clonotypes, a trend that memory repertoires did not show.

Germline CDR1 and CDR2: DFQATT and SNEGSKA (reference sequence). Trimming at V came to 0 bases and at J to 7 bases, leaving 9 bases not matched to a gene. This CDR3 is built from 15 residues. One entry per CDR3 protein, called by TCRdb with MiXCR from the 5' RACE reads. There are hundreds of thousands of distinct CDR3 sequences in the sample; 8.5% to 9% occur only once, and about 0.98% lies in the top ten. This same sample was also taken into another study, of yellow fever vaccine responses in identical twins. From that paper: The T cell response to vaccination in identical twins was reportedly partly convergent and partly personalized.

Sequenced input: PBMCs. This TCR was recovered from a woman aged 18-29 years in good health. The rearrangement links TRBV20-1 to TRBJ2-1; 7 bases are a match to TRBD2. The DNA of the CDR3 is TGCAGTGCTAGAGATCTGGCGGGAGAGGTAAATGAGCAGTTCTTC. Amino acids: CSARDLAGEVNEQFF.